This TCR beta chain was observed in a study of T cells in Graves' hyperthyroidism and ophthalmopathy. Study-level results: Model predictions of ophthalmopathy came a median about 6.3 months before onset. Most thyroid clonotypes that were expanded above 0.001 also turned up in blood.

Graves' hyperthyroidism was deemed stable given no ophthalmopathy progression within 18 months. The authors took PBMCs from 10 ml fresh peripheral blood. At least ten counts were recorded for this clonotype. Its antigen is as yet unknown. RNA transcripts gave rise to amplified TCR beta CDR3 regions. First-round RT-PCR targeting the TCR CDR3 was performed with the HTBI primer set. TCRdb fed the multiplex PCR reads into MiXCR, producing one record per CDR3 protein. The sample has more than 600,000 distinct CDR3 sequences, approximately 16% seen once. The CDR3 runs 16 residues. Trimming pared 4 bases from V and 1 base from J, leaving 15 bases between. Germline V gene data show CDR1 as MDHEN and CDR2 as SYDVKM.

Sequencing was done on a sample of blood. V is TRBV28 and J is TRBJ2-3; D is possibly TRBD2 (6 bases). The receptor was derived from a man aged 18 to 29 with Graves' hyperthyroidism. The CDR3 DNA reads TGTGCCAGCAGTTCCTCCCCTAGCGAGGGCACAGATACGCAGTATTTT. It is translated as CASSSSPSEGTDTQYF.